This T cell receptor beta chain was identified during a study of T cell repertoires in cytomegalovirus infection (dated by TCRdb to the late 2010s). Regarding the complete study: Donor HLA type was relevant to the analysis, because carriage of CMV infection together with the matching HLA type was indicated by public TCR beta signatures.

The instrument was an Illumina HiSeq 1500. TCRdb reanalyzed the raw reads on its own, using fastp at Q25 for trimming and MiXCR for clone calling, and kept in-frame beta chains. Each record represents a unique CDR3 protein, reported with the most common genes and DNA among its rows. This sample has approximately 190,000 distinct CDR3 sequences in its table, and 28% of those were observed once. The top ten hold roughly 32% of the sample. This clonotype has a handful of counts. It has no known antigen specificity. Per-nucleotide qualities are absent, and no much larger clonotype sits a single base away. Points the paper makes about the study in general: Cumulative frequency of public TCR beta family members discriminated carriers of CMV infection plus the relevant HLA type in this cohort and an independent approximately 400-donor cohort. The ex vivo response was dominated by HLA-C-restricted CMV-specific TCR beta clonotypes, which also provided the single most frequent clonotype in two of eight donors.

Cut back by 5 bases and 0 bases, the V and J ends lie 11 bases apart. The CDR3 covers 15 residues, taking in both the cysteine and the phenylalanine. Here the CDR3 DNA is all that survives: 45 bases in frame from base 1. The rearranged chain carries TRBV12-3 or TRBV12-4 and TRBJ2-4; a tentative D call is TRBD2 (6 bases match). The TCR was taken from a human donor in good health (CMV status not recorded). Some clones in this sample may be carry-over from other donors' samples. Source material: PBMCs. In nucleotide form, the sequence is TGTGCCAGCAGTCCCGAGACTAGAGCCAAAAACATTCAGTACTTC. This is translated as CASSPETRAKNIQYF.